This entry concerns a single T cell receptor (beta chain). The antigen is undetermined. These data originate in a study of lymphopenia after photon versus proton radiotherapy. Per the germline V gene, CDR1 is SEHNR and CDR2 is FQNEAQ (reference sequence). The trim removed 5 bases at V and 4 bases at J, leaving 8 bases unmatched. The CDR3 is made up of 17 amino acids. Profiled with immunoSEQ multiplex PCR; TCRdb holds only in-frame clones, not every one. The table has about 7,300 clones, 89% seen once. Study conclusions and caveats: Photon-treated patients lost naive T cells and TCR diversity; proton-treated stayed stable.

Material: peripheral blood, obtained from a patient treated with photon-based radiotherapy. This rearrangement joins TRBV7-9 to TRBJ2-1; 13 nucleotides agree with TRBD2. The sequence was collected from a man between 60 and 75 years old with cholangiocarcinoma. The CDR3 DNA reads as TGTGCCAGCAGCCCCCGGACTAGCGGGAGCGTGTACAATGAGCAGTTCTTC. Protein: CASSPRTSGSVYNEQFF.